A selection of T cell receptor beta chains follows, all from one sample in a study of T cell responses to AZD1222 COVID-19 vaccine. Libraries were prepared by immunoSEQ multiplex PCR; TCRdb keeps only in-frame clonotypes and omits some of them. The table lists some 280,000 clones, almost 95% of them singletons. Sequenced here: peripheral blood, sampled 28 days after the second AZD1222 dose. These receptors were taken from an adult who received the AZD1222 COVID-19 vaccine. The conserved cysteine and the conserved F or W are not part of the CDR3 here.

J gene: TRBJ2-7; V gene: TRBV19; CDR3 protein: ASSGGLYEQY
J gene: TRBJ1-1; V gene: TRBV28; CDR3 protein: ASSTGGETSNF
J gene: TRBJ1-4; V gene: TRBV6-5; CDR3 protein: ASSYSRQGEEKLF
J gene: TRBJ2-2; V gene: TRBV11-2; CDR3 protein: ASSSDRAGLF
J gene: TRBJ2-2; V gene: TRBV7-6; CDR3 protein: ASSTQGSGNTGELF
J gene: TRBJ2-2; V gene: TRBV28; CDR3 protein: ASHLPGSPGELF
J gene: TRBJ2-1; V gene: TRBV7-3; CDR3 protein: ASSLSGGGNEQF
J gene: TRBJ2-7; V gene: TRBV5-1; CDR3 protein: ASSLGDREGEQY
J gene: TRBJ1-6; V gene: TRBV5-6; CDR3 protein: ASRSMLGSPLH
J gene: TRBJ1-4; V gene: TRBV14; CDR3 protein: ASSQVNTGGGLF
J gene: TRBJ2-5; V gene: TRBV19; CDR3 protein: ASSISSGVETQY
J gene: TRBJ2-2; V gene: TRBV13; CDR3 protein: ASSSDRVRLF
J gene: TRBJ1-6; V gene: TRBV7-8; CDR3 protein: ASSSSRRRTTNSPLH
J gene: TRBJ1-1; V gene: TRBV5-1; CDR3 protein: ASSTEMNTEAF
J gene: TRBJ2-1; V gene: TRBV2; CDR3 protein: ASSPTSADYNEQF
J gene: TRBJ1-1; V gene: TRBV23-1; CDR3 protein: ASSQSVPGDVNTEAF
J gene: TRBJ2-7; V gene: TRBV7-2; CDR3 protein: ASSLGQNYEQY
J gene: TRBJ2-7; V gene: TRBV5-4; CDR3 protein: ASSMGQWATPSYEQY
J gene: TRBJ1-2; V gene: TRBV2; CDR3 protein: ASSRIGQSGYT
J gene: TRBJ2-6; V gene: TRBV27; CDR3 protein: ASSTTNRGPNVLT
J gene: TRBJ2-3; V gene: TRBV7-6; CDR3 protein: ASSSGTASVTQY
J gene: TRBJ2-7; V gene: TRBV28; CDR3 protein: ASRHTWLGGYEQY
J gene: TRBJ2-3; V gene: TRBV7-2; CDR3 protein: ASSLTFSGDTQY
J gene: TRBJ1-5; V gene: TRBV7-2; CDR3 protein: ASSPRNQPQH
J gene: TRBJ2-7; V gene: TRBV7-2; CDR3 protein: ASSFSGRPHEQY
J gene: TRBJ1-2; V gene: TRBV19; CDR3 protein: ASSFAGNYGYT
J gene: TRBJ2-7; V gene: TRBV12-3/TRBV12-4; CDR3 protein: ASSSTATYEQY
J gene: TRBJ2-7; V gene: TRBV12-3/TRBV12-4; CDR3 protein: ASSLSRFEQY
J gene: TRBJ2-5; V gene: TRBV2; CDR3 protein: ARKREEETQY
J gene: TRBJ2-1; V gene: TRBV24-1; CDR3 protein: ATSDFSGERRF
J gene: TRBJ1-2; V gene: TRBV6-4; CDR3 protein: ASSDDGSSSYGYT
J gene: TRBJ1-1; V gene: TRBV7-3; CDR3 protein: ASRQQGNTEAF
J gene: TRBJ1-1; V gene: TRBV3-1/TRBV3-2; CDR3 protein: ASSQEGGKTEAF
J gene: TRBJ2-7; V gene: TRBV27; CDR3 protein: ASSLVGPQYEQY
J gene: TRBJ1-1; V gene: TRBV3-1/TRBV3-2; CDR3 protein: ASSQAQTGSPTEAF
J gene: TRBJ1-1; V gene: TRBV3-1/TRBV3-2; CDR3 protein: ATGQWNTEAF
J gene: TRBJ2-3; V gene: TRBV28; CDR3 protein: ASSSDYSGFSTDTQY
J gene: TRBJ2-5; V gene: TRBV11-1; CDR3 protein: ASSRGTGETQY
J gene: TRBJ1-1; V gene: TRBV15; CDR3 protein: ATSGRQGMNTEAF
J gene: TRBJ2-2; V gene: TRBV3-1/TRBV3-2; CDR3 protein: ASSQDRGAANTGELF
J gene: TRBJ1-2; V gene: TRBV2; CDR3 protein: ASIEGYGYT
J gene: TRBJ2-1; V gene: TRBV11-2; CDR3 protein: ASRPPGLAYNEQF
J gene: TRBJ2-3; V gene: TRBV6-2/TRBV6-3; CDR3 protein: ASSYLRKFAQY
J gene: TRBJ2-2; V gene: TRBV18; CDR3 protein: ASSPTRRSGELF
J gene: TRBJ1-4; V gene: TRBV27; CDR3 protein: ASSLLARAATNEKLF
J gene: TRBJ2-1; V gene: TRBV7-3; CDR3 protein: ASSLDGASYNEQF
J gene: TRBJ2-3; V gene: TRBV13; CDR3 protein: ASSPTTDTQY
J gene: TRBJ1-5; V gene: TRBV4-2; CDR3 protein: ASSQVQAVNQPQH
J gene: TRBJ2-3; V gene: TRBV7-9; CDR3 protein: ASSLGASGRALPDTQY
J gene: TRBJ1-6; V gene: TRBV5-1; CDR3 protein: ASSLGGTDSPLH
J gene: TRBJ2-7; V gene: TRBV27; CDR3 protein: ASRGTPDFYEQY
J gene: TRBJ1-6; V gene: TRBV7-3; CDR3 protein: ASSQSAGSPLH
J gene: TRBJ2-5; V gene: TRBV10-3; CDR3 protein: AIGGGGETQY
J gene: TRBJ2-7; V gene: TRBV5-4; CDR3 protein: ASSLGGQGEYEQY
J gene: TRBJ1-1; V gene: TRBV7-8; CDR3 protein: ASSLGDRGLSAF
J gene: TRBJ2-3; V gene: TRBV20-1; CDR3 protein: TPPPTDTQY
J gene: TRBJ1-4; V gene: TRBV11-2; CDR3 protein: ASSLASIGGGTNEKLF
J gene: TRBJ1-2; V gene: TRBV10-3; CDR3 protein: AVSGDAIYGYT
J gene: TRBJ1-3; V gene: TRBV10-2; CDR3 protein: ASRETGVGSGNTIY